This T cell receptor (beta chain) was found in a study of control samples from healthy donors and cancer patients. Only in-frame clones appear in the TCRdb table, and some are missing; sequencing was by immunoSEQ multiplex PCR. The sample gives 100,000 to 150,000 clones, approximately 91% of which show up once; roughly 3.1% is in the top ten. Germline values: CDR1 LGHDT, CDR2 YNNKEL (reference sequence). V was cut by 1 base and J by 4 bases, with 11 bases left in between. This CDR3 has 15 residues. The clonotype was recovered from a man between 50 and 59 years old in good health. Source material: blood. This sequence joins TRBV3-1 (or the pseudogene TRBV3-2) and TRBJ2-4; D is possibly TRBD1 (6 bases). The CDR3 DNA reads TGTGCCAGCAGCCAAGTTTCCCAGGGGAAAAACATTCAGTACTTC. Amino acid sequence: CASSQVSQGKNIQYF.